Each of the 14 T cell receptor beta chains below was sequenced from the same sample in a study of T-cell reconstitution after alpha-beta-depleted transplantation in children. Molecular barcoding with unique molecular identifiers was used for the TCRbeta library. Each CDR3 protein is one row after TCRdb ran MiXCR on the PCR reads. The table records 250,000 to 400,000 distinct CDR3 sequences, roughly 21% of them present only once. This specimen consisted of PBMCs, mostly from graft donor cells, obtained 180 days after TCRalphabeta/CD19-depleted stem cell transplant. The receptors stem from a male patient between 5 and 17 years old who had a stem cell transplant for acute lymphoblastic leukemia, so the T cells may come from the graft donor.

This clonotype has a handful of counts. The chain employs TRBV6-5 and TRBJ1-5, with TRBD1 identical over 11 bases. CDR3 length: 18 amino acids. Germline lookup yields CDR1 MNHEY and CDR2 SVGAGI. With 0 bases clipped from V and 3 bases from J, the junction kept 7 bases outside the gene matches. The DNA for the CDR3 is TGTGCCAGCAGTTACTCGAGAGGGACAGGGGGAGTCAATCAGCCCCAGCATTTT. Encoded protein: CASSYSRGTGGVNQPQHF.

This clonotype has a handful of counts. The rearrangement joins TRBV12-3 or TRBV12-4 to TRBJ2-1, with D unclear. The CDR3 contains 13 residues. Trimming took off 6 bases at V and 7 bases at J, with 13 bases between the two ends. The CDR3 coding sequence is TGTGCCAGCAGAGATCTCAGTCAAAATGAGCAGTTCTTC. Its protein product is CASRDLSQNEQFF.

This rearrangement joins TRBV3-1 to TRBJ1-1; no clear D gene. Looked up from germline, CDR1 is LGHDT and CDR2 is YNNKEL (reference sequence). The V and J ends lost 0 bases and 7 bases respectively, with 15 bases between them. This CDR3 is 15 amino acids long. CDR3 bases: TGTGCCAGCAGCCAAGAATGGTCAGTGCCGCGTGAAGCTTTCTTT. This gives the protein CASSQEWSVPREAFF.

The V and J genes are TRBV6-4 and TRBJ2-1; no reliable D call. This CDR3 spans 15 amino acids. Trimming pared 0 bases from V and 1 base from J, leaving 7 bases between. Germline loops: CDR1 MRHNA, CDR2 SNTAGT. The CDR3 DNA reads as TGTGCCAGCAGTGACTCGATAGGGTCCTACAATGAGCAGTTCTTC. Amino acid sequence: CASSDSIGSYNEQFF.

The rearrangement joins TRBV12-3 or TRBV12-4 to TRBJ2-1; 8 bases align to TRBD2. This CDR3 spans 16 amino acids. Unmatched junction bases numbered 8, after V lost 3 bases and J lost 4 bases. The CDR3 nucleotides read TGTGCCAGCAGTTTCCCACCAGCGGGAGCGTACAATGAGCAGTTCTTC. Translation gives CASSFPPAGAYNEQFF.

The CDR3 sequence is CASSPQREGNEQYF. CDR3 coding DNA: TGTGCCAGCAGCCCTCAGCGGGAGGGAAACGAGCAGTACTTC. This rearrangement joins TRBV3-1 to TRBJ2-7, with 10 bases fitting TRBD2. Looked up from germline, CDR1 is LGHDT and CDR2 is YNNKEL (reference sequence). Unmatched junction bases numbered 5, after V lost 4 bases and J lost 5 bases. This CDR3 has 14 amino acids.

Here the CDR3 reads CASSFSGTSSYEQYF. Here the CDR3 DNA reads TGTGCCAGCAGCTTTTCCGGGACCTCCTCCTACGAGCAGTACTTC. V gene TRBV7-9 combines with J gene TRBJ2-7; possibly TRBD1 or TRBD2 for D (5 bases each). Deletions cut 3 bases from V and 0 bases from J, with 12 bases between. The CDR3 covers 15 residues. Germline V lookup: CDR1 SEHNR, CDR2 FQNEAQ (reference sequence). The whole variable domain, filled in from reference TRBV7-9 and TRBJ2-7, reads DTGVSQNPRHKITKRGQNVTFRCDPISEHNRLYWYRQTLGQGPEFLTYFQNEAQLEKSRLLSDRFSAERPKGSFSTLEIQRTEQGDSAMYLCASSFSGTSSYEQYFGPGTRLTVT.

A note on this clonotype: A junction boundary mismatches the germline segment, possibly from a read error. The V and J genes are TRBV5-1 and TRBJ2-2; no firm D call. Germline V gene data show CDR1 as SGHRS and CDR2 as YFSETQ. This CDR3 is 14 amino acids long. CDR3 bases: TGCGCCAGCAGCTTAACTGGGAACATCGGGGAGCTGTTTTTT. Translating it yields CASSLTGNIGELFF.

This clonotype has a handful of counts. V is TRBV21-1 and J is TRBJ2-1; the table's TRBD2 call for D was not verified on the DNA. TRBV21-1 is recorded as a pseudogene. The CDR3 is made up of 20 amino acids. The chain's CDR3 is CASSKEEGTSGKGGKGEQFF. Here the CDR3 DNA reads TGTGCCAGCAGCAAAGAAGAAGGGACTAGCGGGAAAGGGGGAAAAGGTGAGCAGTTCTTC.

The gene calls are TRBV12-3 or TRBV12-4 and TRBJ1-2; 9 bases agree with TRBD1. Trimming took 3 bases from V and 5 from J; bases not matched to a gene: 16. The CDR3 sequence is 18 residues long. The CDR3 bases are TGTGCCAGCAGTTTTATACCGGGACAGGGACCTTTAGGGTATGGCTACACCTTC. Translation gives CASSFIPGQGPLGYGYTF.

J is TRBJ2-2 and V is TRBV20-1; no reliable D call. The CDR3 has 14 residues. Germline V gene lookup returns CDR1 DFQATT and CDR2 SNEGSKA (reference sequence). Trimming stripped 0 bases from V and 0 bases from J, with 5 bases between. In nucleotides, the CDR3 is TGCAGTGCTAGAGACACAGCGAACACCGGGGAGCTGTTTTTT. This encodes CSARDTANTGELFF.

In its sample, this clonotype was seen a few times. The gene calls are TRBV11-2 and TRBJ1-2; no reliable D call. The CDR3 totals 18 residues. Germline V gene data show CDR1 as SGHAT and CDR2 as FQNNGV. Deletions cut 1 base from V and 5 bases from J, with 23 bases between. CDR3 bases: TGTGCCAGCAGCTTAGGGGTTTCTATTCGCCTGCCCGATTATGGCTACACCTTC. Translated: CASSLGVSIRLPDYGYTF.

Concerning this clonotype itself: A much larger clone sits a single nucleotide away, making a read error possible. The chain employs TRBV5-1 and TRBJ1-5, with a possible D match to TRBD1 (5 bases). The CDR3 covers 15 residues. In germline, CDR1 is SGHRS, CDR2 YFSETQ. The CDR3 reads CASSLGGIGNQPKHF. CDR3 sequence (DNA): TGCGCCAGCAGCCTGGGGGGGATAGGCAATCAGCCCAAGCATTTT. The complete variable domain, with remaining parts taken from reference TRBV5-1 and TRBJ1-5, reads KAGVTQTPRYLIKTRGQQVTLSCSPISGHRSVSWYQQTPGQGLQFLFEYFSETQRNKGNFPGRFSGRQFSNSRSEMNVSTLELGDSALYLCASSLGGIGNQPKHFGDGTRLSIL.

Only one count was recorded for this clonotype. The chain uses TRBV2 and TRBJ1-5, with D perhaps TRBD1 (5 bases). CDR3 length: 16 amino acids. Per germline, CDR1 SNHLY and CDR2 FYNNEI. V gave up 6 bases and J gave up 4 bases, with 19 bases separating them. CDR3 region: CASRLQGPPPNQPQHF. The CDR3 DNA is TGTGCCAGCAGGCTCCAGGGCCCCCCACCGAATCAGCCCCAGCATTTT.